The next 12 T cell receptor beta chains were all read from a single sample in a study of CD8 T cells in Susac syndrome. RNA in amounts of about 0.45 to 1 ug was reverse transcribed with random hexamers. TCRdb used MiXCR to reprocess the immunoSEQ multiplex PCR reads, holding one entry per CDR3 protein. This table has 150,000 to 200,000 distinct CDR3 sequences, approximately 94% appearing once. What was sequenced was CD4+ T cells from PBMCs. The origin of the receptors is a human donor in good health.

The rearrangement joins TRBV7-9 to TRBJ2-5, with D perhaps matching TRBD2 (5 bases). The germline CDR1 and CDR2 sequences are SEHNR and FQNEAQ (reference sequence). Trimming pared 1 base from V and 7 bases from J, leaving 13 bases between. The CDR3 consists of 14 residues. The chain's CDR3 is CASSLGGSKATQYF. The CDR3 region has the DNA TGTGCCAGCAGCTTAGGAGGGTCGAAGGCGACCCAGTACTTC.

The chain is built from TRBV4-3 and TRBJ2-3; 9 positions match TRBD2. The V gene end was trimmed by 4 bases and the J gene end by 4 bases; junction bases not matched to a gene: 9. The CDR3 sequence is 16 residues long. Germline-derived CDR1 and CDR2 are LGHNA and YSLEER. The CDR3: CASSPLTLAGSDTQYF. CDR3 DNA sequence: TGCGCCAGCAGCCCGCTCACGCTAGCGGGATCAGATACGCAGTATTTT.

The chain carries TRBV30 and TRBJ1-2; D ambiguous. The germline V gene encodes CDR1 GTSNPN and CDR2 SVGIG (reference sequence). CDR3 length: 11 residues. V was cut by 5 bases and J by 4 bases, with 8 bases left in between. Here the CDR3 reads CAWYKGYGYTF. CDR3 nucleotides: TGTGCCTGGTATAAGGGCTATGGCTACACCTTC.

The V and J genes are TRBV4-3 and TRBJ2-1; D gene unclear. The germline CDR1 and CDR2 sequences are LGHNA and YSLEER. Trimming took 5 bases from V and 4 from J, leaving 15 bases between them. The CDR3 runs to 15 residues. The CDR3 region has the DNA TGCGCCAGCAGCTCTCTTCGTACGGAATACAATGAGCAGTTCTTC. Translation: CASSSLRTEYNEQFF.

The chain has TRBV29-1 and TRBJ2-3; 8 bases line up with TRBD2. Unmatched junction bases numbered 7, after V lost 5 bases and J lost 3 bases. This CDR3 has 14 residues. CDR1 and CDR2 (germline): SQVTM, ANQGSEA. CDR3 bases: TGCAGCGTTCCGGCTACGGGGGGGACAGATACGCAGTATTTT. This gives the protein CSVPATGGTDTQYF.

The chain is built from TRBV11-3 and TRBJ2-5; no clear D. The CDR3 runs 14 residues. Germline CDR1 reads SGHNT; CDR2 reads YENEEA. V was trimmed by 3 bases and J by 0 bases, leaving 8 bases between them. CDR3: CASSFVPDQETQYF. CDR3 in DNA: TGTGCCAGCAGCTTTGTCCCTGACCAAGAGACCCAGTACTTC. The whole variable domain, remainder taken from reference TRBV11-3 and TRBJ2-5, is EAGVVQSPRYKIIEKKQPVAFWCNPISGHNTLYWYLQNLGQGPELLIRYENEEAVDDSQLPKDRFSAERLKGVDSTLKIQPAELGDSAVYLCASSFVPDQETQYFGPGTRLLVL.

The J gene is TRBJ2-1, the V gene TRBV20-1; TRBD2 is a possible D gene (6 bases). CDR1 is DFQATT and CDR2 is SNEGSKA in the germline V gene (reference sequence). This CDR3 region has 12 residues. Between the trimmed V and J ends, which lost 1 base and 7 bases, there was a span of 8 bases. CDR3 sequence reads: CSARGEVNEQFF. DNA for the CDR3: TGCAGTGCTAGAGGGGAGGTTAATGAGCAGTTCTTC.

This chain links TRBV19 with TRBJ1-5, with 9 bases identical to TRBD1. The V and J ends lost 3 bases and 4 bases, in that order; junction bases with no gene match: 4. Germline V CDR1 and CDR2: LNHDA, SQIVND (reference sequence). The CDR3 has 15 amino acids. The CDR3: CASSMWTGANQPQHF. The CDR3, as DNA: TGTGCCAGTAGTATGTGGACAGGGGCTAATCAGCCCCAGCATTTT.

V usage is TRBV9 and J usage is TRBJ2-5, with D possibly matching TRBD1 (5 bases). Looked up from germline, CDR1 is SGDLS and CDR2 is YYNGEE. This CDR3 comprises 13 residues. Trimming cost V 4 bases and J 5 bases, with 12 bases left between them. CDR3 residues: CASSLQGEETQYF. CDR3 bases: TGTGCCAGCAGCCTGCAGGGCGAGGAGACCCAGTACTTC.

The chain recombines TRBV4-2 with TRBJ2-7, with 9 nucleotides matching TRBD2. CDR3 size: 13 residues. Germline assignment: CDR1 LGHNA and CDR2 YNFKEQ. V lost 6 bases to trimming and J lost 5 bases; unmatched junction nucleotides: 5. This CDR3 is CASSIVAGDEQYF. CDR3 in DNA: TGTGCCAGCAGTATAGTAGCGGGAGACGAGCAGTACTTC.

The chain has TRBV20-1 and TRBJ2-3; 14 bases match TRBD2. Germline CDR1 DFQATT, CDR2 SNEGSKA (reference sequence). Trimming cost V 6 bases and J 3 bases; bases outside gene matches: 11. This CDR3 spans 17 amino acids. The CDR3 here is CSALGGLAGASTDTQYF. The CDR3 DNA is TGCAGTGCCCTCGGGGGACTAGCGGGAGCGAGTACAGATACGCAGTATTTT.

The V gene is TRBV5-1, the J gene TRBJ2-1; 10 nucleotides line up with TRBD2. J lost 5 bases, V lost 0 bases, and 2 bases had no gene match. The CDR3 has 15 amino acids. The germline V gene has CDR1 SGHRS and CDR2 YFSETQ. For the CDR3, the DNA is TGCGCCAGCAGCTTGGTAGCGGGAGGCAACAATGAGCAGTTCTTC. Its protein is CASSLVAGGNNEQFF.